This TCR beta chain was identified in a study of control samples from healthy donors and cancer patients (dated by TCRdb to about 2020). Library preparation was by the immunoSEQ multiplex PCR assay. The immuneACCESS repertoire file appears here via TCRdb, limited to in-frame rearrangements. These files lack a portion of the clones; in checked studies, under half of the deficit traces to unresolved V genes, and the cause of the others is not known. For this sample there are 35,000 to 45,000 clones; roughly 83% appear just once. The ten largest clones add up to about 45% of the sample. In its sample, this clone was seen a few times. Its antigen is not yet known. Base-call qualities are not available, and no considerably larger clone is one nucleotide away. The germline V gene sets CDR1 to KGHSH and CDR2 to LQKENI. CDR3 length: 15 amino acids, cysteine to phenylalanine. This entry keeps only the CDR3 DNA: 45 bases, framed from base 1. V loses 3 bases, J loses 4 bases, and the germline ends lie 13 bases apart.

Sequencing was performed on blood. The V and J segments used are TRBV18 and TRBJ1-5, with a tentative D gene TRBD1 over 6 matching bases. This TCR was sampled from a man aged 55 to 70 in good health. The DNA sequence is TGTGCCAGCTCACCCGCCCCAGGGGTTAATCAGCCCCAGCATTTT. This encodes CASSPAPGVNQPQHF.